The present TCR beta chain was sequenced within a study of T cell repertoires in cytomegalovirus infection (dated by TCRdb to the late 2010s). Regarding the research as a whole: Alongside well-studied HLA-B-restricted epitopes, the peptide stimulations were aimed at recently identified HLA-C-restricted CMV epitopes, whose presentation resists viral immunomodulation. The HLA type of each donor mattered for the analysis, because public TCR beta signatures pointed to carriage of CMV infection along with the matching HLA type. Here is what the overall study found, with its caveats: In the ex vivo response, HLA-C-restricted CMV-specific TCR beta clonotypes were dominant, and in two of eight donors the single most frequent clonotype came from this HLA-C-restricted group. In both this cohort and an independent roughly 350-donor cohort, the cumulative frequency of public TCR beta family members distinguished carriers of CMV infection plus the relevant HLA type.

This clonotype was seen a handful of times. No antigen is known for it. Per-base qualities were not stored, and no clone one base away is much larger. According to the germline V gene, CDR1 reads MDHEN and CDR2 reads SYDVKM. From cysteine to phenylalanine, the CDR3 is 12 amino acids long. Only the CDR3 portion is preserved as DNA: 36 bases, with reading frame beginning at the first base. Relative to germline, V is 5 bases shorter and J is 3 bases shorter, with 8 bases between their ends. Sequenced on an Illumina HiSeq 1500. Through fastp at Q25 and MiXCR, TCRdb rebuilt clones from the public reads, retaining in-frame beta chains. Every distinct CDR3 protein forms one entry, paired with its most common genes and DNA. This sample has approximately 600,000 distinct CDR3 sequences in its table, and just under 40% of those were observed once. The ten largest clones add up to 48% of the sample. In light of the paper, this sample's treatment or condition label describes: in vitro stimulation with specific CMV peptide epitopes to enrich CMV-specific T cells.

The sequence came from a human donor in good health (CMV status not recorded). Some clones in this sample may be carry-over from other donors' samples. Recombination linked TRBV28 to TRBJ2-7; the D gene identity is not certain. The sequencing used cultured PBMCs, collected from culture after CMV antigen stimulation. The sequence in DNA is TGTGCCAGCAGTACTATCCGCTACGAGCAGTACTTC. This codes for CASSTIRYEQYF.